This passage covers 10 T cell receptor beta chains from one sample sequenced in a study of cytomegalovirus exposure and HLA in healthy donors. Sequencing used immunoSEQ multiplex PCR; TCRdb keeps in-frame clones, though not all of them. This sample carries some 170,000 clones, around 86% of them seen once, and the ten largest clones take roughly 2.6%. Source material: PBMCs. Receptors originate from a man aged 18 to 35 in good health and CMV-seropositive.

About this clone itself: An end of the junction does not agree with germline; a read error may underlie this. CDR3 sequence reads: CASRFRDFYREQYF. The CDR3 DNA reads TGTGCCAGCCGTTTCCGGGACTTTTATCGGGAGCAGTACTTC. The gene calls are TRBV28 and TRBJ2-7; a weak D match, TRBD2 (6 bases). Germline V gene sequence: CDR1 MDHEN, CDR2 SYDVKM. The CDR3 totals 14 residues.

The rearrangement uses TRBV9 and TRBJ2-3, with 7 bases lining up with TRBD2. Germline-derived CDR1 and CDR2 are SGDLS and YYNGEE. V was clipped by 6 bases and J by 4 bases; unmatched bases: 14. The CDR3 runs 16 residues. Here the CDR3 DNA reads TGTGCCAGCACCTCAAGGGCGGGAGAGAGGCCAGATACGCAGTATTTT. Translation gives CASTSRAGERPDTQYF.

A word on this clone: The junction shows a germline mismatch at one end, possibly a read error. This sequence joins TRBV7-7 and TRBJ2-2; 15 bases line up with TRBD2. Per germline, CDR1 SSHAT and CDR2 FNYEAQ (reference sequence). This CDR3 has 18 residues. CDR3 in amino acids: CASSSGGLAGGSPGELFF. Here the CDR3 DNA reads TGTGCTAGCAGCTCGGGAGGACTAGCGGGAGGGTCCCCCGGGGAGCTGTTTTTT.

The rearrangement links TRBV7-6 to TRBJ2-7, with TRBD2 matching 9 bases. The V segment lost 1 base and the J segment 3 bases; nucleotides outside the gene matches: 4. This CDR3 has 15 residues. CDR1 is SGHVS, CDR2 FNYEAQ, per germline. CDR3 nucleotides: TGTGCCAGCAGCTTAGGAGGACTAGCGAACTACGAGCAGTACTTC. Translated, it gives CASSLGGLANYEQYF.

The V gene is TRBV11-1, the J gene TRBJ1-1; D ambiguous. The CDR3 extends over 15 amino acids. Deletions cut 5 bases from V and 4 bases from J, with 17 bases between. In germline, CDR1 is SGHAT, CDR2 FQDESV (reference sequence). CDR3 DNA: TGTGCCAGCAGCCTCGCGGCTTTTGGTGGCACTGAAGCTTTCTTT. Its translation: CASSLAAFGGTEAFF.

The chain has TRBV9 and TRBJ1-2; D might be TRBD1 (5 bases). V dropped 4 bases and J dropped 1 base, with 11 bases sitting between them. The germline V gene has CDR1 SGDLS and CDR2 YYNGEE. CDR3 length: 14 amino acids. The CDR3 protein is CASSPRGINYGYTF. CDR3 nucleotide sequence: TGTGCCAGCAGCCCTAGGGGAATTAACTATGGCTACACCTTC.

The chain is built from TRBV19 and TRBJ2-2, with TRBD2 identical over 11 bases. The length of the CDR3 is 15 residues. The germline CDR1 and CDR2 sequences are LNHDA and SQIVND (reference sequence). V trimming: 6 bases; J trimming: 1 base; junction bases outside the gene matches: 1. CDR3 sequence: CASRTSGENTGELFF. In nucleotides, the CDR3 is TGTGCCAGTAGGACTAGCGGGGAGAACACCGGGGAGCTGTTTTTT.

V gene TRBV7-9 combines with J gene TRBJ2-7, with 9 bases fitting TRBD2. Germline CDR1 reads SEHNR; CDR2 reads FQNEAQ (reference sequence). V dropped 2 bases and J dropped 6; count of bases not matched to a gene: 8. This CDR3 comprises 15 residues. CDR3 sequence reads: CASSLKRGVFAEQYF. The DNA for the CDR3 is TGTGCCAGCAGCTTAAAGCGGGGGGTTTTCGCCGAGCAGTACTTC.

In its sample, this clone was seen once. The chain recombines TRBV28 with TRBJ2-2, with 7 bases that match TRBD2. V lost 10 bases and J lost 7; bases outside the gene matches: 9. Germline CDR1 is MDHEN and CDR2 is SYDVKM. The CDR3 covers 13 residues. CDR3 sequence (DNA): TGTGCCACCAGGGAGGGATTTCACGGGGAGCTGTTTTTT. Translated, it gives CATREGFHGELFF.

The V gene is TRBV6-5, the J gene TRBJ2-5; TRBD2 is a possible D gene (5 bases). CDR3 length: 14 amino acids. Trimming pared 7 bases from V and 5 bases from J, leaving 17 bases between. Germline values: CDR1 MNHEY, CDR2 SVGAGI. CDR3 DNA sequence: TGTGCCAGCACCACGGGGTCCTCTCTGGAGACCCAGTACTTC. Its protein product is CASTTGSSLETQYF.